This T cell receptor beta chain was documented in a study of blood T cell repertoires in COVID-19. The wider study: Donors in the United States, Italy and Spain gave samples during acute or convalescent COVID-19. T cells, B-cell-depleted T cells, or PBMCs provided the cDNA or gDNA that served as material.

In the study's own analysis: Reference gene primers were amplified, and this amplification served to estimate nucleated cell counts. The method was immunoSEQ multiplex PCR; TCRdb's version includes in-frame clones alone and lacks a portion of them. The DNA was the basis for D and trimming; V, J and clone size are from that table. The sample lists roughly 160,000 clones, about 86% seen once, with approximately 11% in the top ten. The CDR3 contains 12 residues. Germline-derived CDR1 and CDR2 are MNHEY and SVGEGT. Trimming pared 1 base from V and 5 bases from J, leaving 6 bases between. This chain uses TRBV6-2 or TRBV6-3 with TRBJ2-7; possibly TRBD2 for D (5 bases). Sequenced sample: peripheral blood. The sequence derives from a man between 65 and 79 years old with active or convalescent COVID-19. CDR3 protein: CASSYLRDEQYF. DNA of the CDR3: TGTGCCAGCAGTTACTTGAGGGACGAGCAGTACTTC.